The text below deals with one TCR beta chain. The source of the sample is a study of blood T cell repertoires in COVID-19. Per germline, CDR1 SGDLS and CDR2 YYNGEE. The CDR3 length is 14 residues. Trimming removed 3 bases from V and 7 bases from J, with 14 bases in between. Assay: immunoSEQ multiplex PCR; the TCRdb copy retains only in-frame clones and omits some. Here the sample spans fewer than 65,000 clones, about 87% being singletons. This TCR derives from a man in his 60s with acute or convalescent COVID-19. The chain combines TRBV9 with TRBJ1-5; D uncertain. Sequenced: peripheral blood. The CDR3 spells CASSGPDTEQPQHF. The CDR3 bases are TGTGCCAGCAGCGGCCCAGATACAGAACAGCCCCAGCATTTT.